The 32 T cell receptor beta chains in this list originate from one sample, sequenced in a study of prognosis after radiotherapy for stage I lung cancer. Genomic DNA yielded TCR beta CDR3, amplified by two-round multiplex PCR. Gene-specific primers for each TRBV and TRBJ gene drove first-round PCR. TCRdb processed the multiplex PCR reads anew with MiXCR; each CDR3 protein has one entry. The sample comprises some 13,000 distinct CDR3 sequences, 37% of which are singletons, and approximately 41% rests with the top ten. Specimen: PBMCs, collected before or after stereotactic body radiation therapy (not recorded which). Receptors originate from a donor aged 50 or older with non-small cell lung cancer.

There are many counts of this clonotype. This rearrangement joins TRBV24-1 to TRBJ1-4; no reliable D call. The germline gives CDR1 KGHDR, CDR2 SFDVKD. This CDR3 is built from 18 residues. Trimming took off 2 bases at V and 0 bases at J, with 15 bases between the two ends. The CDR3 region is CATSDSSVKDSTNEKLFF. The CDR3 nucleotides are TGTGCCACCAGTGATTCCTCCGTGAAGGACTCAACTAATGAAAAACTGTTTTTT.

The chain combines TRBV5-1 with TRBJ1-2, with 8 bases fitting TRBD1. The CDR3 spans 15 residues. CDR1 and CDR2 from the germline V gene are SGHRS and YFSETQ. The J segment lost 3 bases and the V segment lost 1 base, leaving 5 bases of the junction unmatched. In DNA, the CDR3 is TGCGCCAGCAGCTTGCGACAGGGGACGGACTATGGCTACACCTTC. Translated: CASSLRQGTDYGYTF.

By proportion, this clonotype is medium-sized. The CDR3 sequence: CSARLPLSYEQYF. The CDR3, as DNA: TGCAGTGCCAGGCTACCGCTCTCCTACGAGCAGTACTTC. The chain has TRBV20-1 and TRBJ2-7, with D unresolved. V lost 6 bases to trimming and J lost 0 bases, with 12 bases between them. Germline CDR1 is DFQATT and CDR2 is SNEGSKA (reference sequence). The length of the CDR3 is 13 residues.

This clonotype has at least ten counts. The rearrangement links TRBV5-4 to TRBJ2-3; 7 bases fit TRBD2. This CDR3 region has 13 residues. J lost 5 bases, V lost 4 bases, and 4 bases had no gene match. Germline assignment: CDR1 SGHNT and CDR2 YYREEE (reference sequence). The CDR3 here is CASSRGRGDTQYF. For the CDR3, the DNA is TGTGCCAGCAGCCGTGGGAGGGGAGATACGCAGTATTTT. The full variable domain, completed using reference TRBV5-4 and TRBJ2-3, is ETGVTQSPTHLIKTRGQQVTLRCSSQSGHNTVSWYQQALGQGPQFIFQYYREEENGRGNFPPRFSGLQFPNYSSELNVNALELDDSALYLCASSRGRGDTQYFGPGTRLTVL.

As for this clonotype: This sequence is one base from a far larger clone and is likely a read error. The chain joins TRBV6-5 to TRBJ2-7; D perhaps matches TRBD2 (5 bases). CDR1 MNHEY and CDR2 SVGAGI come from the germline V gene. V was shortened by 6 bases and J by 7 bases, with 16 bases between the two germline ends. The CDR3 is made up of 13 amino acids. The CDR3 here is CASRYPRVGEQYF. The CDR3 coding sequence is TGTGCCAGCAGGTACCCGAGGGTAGGAGAGCAGTACTTC.

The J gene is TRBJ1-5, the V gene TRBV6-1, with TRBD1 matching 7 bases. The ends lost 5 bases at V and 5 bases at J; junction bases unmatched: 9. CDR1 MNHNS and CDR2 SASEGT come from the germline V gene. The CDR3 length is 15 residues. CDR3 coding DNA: TGTGCCAGCAGTACCGGGACAGACACTCATCAGCCCCAGCATTTT. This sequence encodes CASSTGTDTHQPQHF.

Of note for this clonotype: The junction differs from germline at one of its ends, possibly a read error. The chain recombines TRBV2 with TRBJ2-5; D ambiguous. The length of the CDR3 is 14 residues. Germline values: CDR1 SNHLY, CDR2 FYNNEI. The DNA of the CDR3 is TGTGCCAGCTGTGATGGCACAGAACAAGAGACCCAGTACTTC. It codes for CASCDGTEQETQYF.

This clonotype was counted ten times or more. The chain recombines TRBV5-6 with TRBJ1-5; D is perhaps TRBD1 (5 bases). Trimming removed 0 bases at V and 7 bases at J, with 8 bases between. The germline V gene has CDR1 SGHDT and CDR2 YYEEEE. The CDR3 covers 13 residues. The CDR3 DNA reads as TGTGCCAGCAGCTTGGCCGGGGGGCAGCCCCAGCATTTT. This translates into CASSLAGGQPQHF.

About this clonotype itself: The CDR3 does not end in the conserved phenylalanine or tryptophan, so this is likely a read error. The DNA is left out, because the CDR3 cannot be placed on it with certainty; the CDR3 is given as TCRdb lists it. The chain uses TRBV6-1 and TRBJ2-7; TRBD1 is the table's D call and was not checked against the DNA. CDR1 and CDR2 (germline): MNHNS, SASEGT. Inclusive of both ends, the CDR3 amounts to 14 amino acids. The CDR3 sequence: CASKGDRGDYEHYL.

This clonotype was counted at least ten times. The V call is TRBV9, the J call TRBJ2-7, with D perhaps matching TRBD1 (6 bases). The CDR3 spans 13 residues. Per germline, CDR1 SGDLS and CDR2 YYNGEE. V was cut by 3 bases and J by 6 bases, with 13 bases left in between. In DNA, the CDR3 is TGTGCCAGCAGCGCCAGGGGAGACGGCGAGCAGTACTTC. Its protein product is CASSARGDGEQYF.

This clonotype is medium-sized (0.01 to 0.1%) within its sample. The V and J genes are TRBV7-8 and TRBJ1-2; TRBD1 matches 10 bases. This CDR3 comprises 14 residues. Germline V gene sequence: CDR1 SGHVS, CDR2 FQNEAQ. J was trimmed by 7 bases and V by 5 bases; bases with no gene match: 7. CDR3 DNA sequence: TGTGCCAGCAGCGTTGACAGGGGGCAGGGTGGCTACACCTTC. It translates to CASSVDRGQGGYTF.

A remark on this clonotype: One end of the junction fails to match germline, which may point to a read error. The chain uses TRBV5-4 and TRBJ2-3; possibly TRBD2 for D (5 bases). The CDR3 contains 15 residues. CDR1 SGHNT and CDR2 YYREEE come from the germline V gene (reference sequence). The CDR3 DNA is TGTGCCAGCAGCTTGAGCCGGAGGAAAACAGATACGCGGTATTTT. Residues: CASSLSRRKTDTRYF.

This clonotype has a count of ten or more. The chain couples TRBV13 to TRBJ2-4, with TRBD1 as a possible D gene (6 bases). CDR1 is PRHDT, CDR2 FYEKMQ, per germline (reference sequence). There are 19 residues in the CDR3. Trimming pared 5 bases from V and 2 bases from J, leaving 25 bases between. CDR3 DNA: TGTGCCAGCAGCCAACTTTTGGGGGCGAAATCCAGCCCCAAAAACATTCAGTACTTC. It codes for CASSQLLGAKSSPKNIQYF.

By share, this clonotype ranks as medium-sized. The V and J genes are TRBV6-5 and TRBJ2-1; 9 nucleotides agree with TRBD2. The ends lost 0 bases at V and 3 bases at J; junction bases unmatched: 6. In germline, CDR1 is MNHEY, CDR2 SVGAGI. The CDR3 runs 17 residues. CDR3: CASSYSLPSGIYNEQFF. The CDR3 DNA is TGTGCCAGCAGTTACTCTTTGCCTAGCGGGATCTACAATGAGCAGTTCTTC.

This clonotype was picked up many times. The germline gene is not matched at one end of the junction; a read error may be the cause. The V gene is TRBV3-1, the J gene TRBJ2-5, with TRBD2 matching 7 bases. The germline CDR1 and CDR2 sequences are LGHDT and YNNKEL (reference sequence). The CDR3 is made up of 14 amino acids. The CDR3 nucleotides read TGTGCCAGCAGCCAAGTTATGTCGAGCGGGGTGTTGGACTTC. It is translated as CASSQVMSSGVLDF.

CDR3 region: CASKNARRSASGRGQETQYF. CDR3 DNA: TGTGCCAGCAAAAATGCCCGGAGATCGGCTAGCGGGAGAGGGCAAGAGACCCAGTACTTC. The chain joins TRBV7-9 to TRBJ2-5, with TRBD2 identical over 10 bases. This CDR3 spans 20 amino acids. The germline gives CDR1 SEHNR, CDR2 FQNEAQ (reference sequence). After removal of 7 bases from V and 2 bases from J, the junction contained 22 bases not matched to a gene.

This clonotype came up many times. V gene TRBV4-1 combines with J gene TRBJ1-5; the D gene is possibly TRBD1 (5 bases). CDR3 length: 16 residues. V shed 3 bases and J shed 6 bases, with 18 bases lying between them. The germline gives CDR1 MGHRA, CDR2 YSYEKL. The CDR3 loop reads CASSQPGGTPFQPQHF. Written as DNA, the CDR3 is TGCGCCAGCAGCCAGCCTGGGGGAACCCCGTTTCAGCCCCAGCATTTT.

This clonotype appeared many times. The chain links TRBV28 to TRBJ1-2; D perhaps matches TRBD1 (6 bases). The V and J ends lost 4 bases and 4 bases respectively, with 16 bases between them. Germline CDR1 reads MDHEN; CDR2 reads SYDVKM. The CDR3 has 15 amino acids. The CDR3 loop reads CASSSEGGRVYGYTF. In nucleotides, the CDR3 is TGTGCCAGCAGTTCCGAGGGGGGGCGGGTCTATGGCTACACCTTC.

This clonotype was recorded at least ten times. CDR3 nucleotides: TGTGCCACGGGGGACAGGGGTTTGCATGAGCAGTTCTTC. This gives the protein CATGDRGLHEQFF. This chain joins TRBV12-3 or TRBV12-4 and TRBJ2-1, with 10 bases fitting TRBD1. V lost 10 bases and J lost 8; bases outside the gene matches: 8. The CDR3 is 13 amino acids.

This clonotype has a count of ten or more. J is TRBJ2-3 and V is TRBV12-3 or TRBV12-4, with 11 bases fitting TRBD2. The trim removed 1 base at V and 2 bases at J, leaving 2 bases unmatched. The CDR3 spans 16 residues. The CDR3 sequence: CASSLELAGDTDTQYF. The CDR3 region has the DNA TGTGCCAGCAGTTTAGAACTAGCGGGGGACACAGATACGCAGTATTTT.

CDR3 in amino acids: CAYRRGSYGNQPQHF. The CDR3 bases are TGTGCCTACCGACGTGGGAGTTATGGCAATCAGCCCCAGCATTTT. This chain links TRBV30 with TRBJ1-5; D gene uncertain. Trimming took off 7 bases at V and 2 bases at J, with 18 bases between the two ends. Germline V CDR1 and CDR2: GTSNPN, SVGIG (reference sequence). This CDR3 has 15 residues.

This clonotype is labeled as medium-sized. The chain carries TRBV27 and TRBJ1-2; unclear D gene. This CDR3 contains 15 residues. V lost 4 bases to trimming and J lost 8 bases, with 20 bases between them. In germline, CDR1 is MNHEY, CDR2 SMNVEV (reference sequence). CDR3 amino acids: CASSSLGQASGGYTF. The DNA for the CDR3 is TGTGCCAGCAGTTCCCTTGGCCAGGCATCGGGCGGCTACACCTTC.

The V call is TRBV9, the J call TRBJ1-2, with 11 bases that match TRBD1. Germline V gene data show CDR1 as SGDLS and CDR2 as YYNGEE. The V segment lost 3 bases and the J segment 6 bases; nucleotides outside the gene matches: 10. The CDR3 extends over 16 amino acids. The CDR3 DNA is TGTGCCAGCAGCGCGATAGGACAGGGGGCGAGGGATGGCTACACCTTC. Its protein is CASSAIGQGARDGYTF.

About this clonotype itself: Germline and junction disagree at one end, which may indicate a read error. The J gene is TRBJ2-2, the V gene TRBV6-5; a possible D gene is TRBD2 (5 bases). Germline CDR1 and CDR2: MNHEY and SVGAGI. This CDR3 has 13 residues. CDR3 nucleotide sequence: TGTGCCAGCAGTTACGGCTTACCCGGGGAGATGTTTTTC. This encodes CASSYGLPGEMFF.

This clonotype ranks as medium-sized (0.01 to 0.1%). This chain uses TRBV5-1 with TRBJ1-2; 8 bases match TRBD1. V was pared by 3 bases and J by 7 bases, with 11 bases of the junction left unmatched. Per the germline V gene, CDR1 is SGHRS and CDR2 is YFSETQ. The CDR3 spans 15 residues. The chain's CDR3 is CASSYTGQGGSGYTF. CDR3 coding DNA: TGCGCCAGCAGCTATACCGGACAGGGAGGAAGTGGCTACACCTTC. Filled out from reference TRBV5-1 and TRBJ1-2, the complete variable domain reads KAGVTQTPRYLIKTRGQQVTLSCSPISGHRSVSWYQQTPGQGLQFLFEYFSETQRNKGNFPGRFSGRQFSNSRSEMNVSTLELGDSALYLCASSYTGQGGSGYTFGSGTRLTVV.

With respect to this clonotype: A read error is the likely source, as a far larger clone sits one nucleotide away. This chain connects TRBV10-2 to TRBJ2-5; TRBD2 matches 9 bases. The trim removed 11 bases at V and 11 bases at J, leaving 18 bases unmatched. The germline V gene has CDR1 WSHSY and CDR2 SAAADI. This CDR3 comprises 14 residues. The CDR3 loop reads CASQGELAGFEQYF. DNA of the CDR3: TGCGCCTCTCAGGGGGAGCTAGCGGGGTTTGAGCAGTACTTC.

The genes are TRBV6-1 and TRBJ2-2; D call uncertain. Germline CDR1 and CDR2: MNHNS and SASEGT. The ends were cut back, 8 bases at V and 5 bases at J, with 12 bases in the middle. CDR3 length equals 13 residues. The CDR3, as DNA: TGTGCCAGCTCGGCATTATTAACCGGGGAGCTGTTTTTT. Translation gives CASSALLTGELFF.

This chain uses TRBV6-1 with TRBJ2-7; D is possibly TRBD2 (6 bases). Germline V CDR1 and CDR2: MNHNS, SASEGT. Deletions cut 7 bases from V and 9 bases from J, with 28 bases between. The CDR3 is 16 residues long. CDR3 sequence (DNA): TGTGCCAGCAATGAGGCGATAGGGACTGCAAGGTCCGTGCAGTACTTC. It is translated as CASNEAIGTARSVQYF.

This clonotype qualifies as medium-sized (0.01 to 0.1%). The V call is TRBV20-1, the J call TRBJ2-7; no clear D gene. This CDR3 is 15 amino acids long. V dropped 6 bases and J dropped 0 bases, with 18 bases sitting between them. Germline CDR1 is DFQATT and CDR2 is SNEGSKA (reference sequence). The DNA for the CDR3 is TGCAGTGCCTTCCCTTTTAAGAGAAGCTCCTACGAGCAGTACTTC. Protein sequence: CSAFPFKRSSYEQYF.

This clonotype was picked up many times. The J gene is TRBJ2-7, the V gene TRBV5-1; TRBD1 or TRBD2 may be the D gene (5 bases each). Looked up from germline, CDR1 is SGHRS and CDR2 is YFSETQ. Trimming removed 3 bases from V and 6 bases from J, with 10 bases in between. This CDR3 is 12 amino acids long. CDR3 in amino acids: CASSWQGTEQYF. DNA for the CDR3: TGCGCCAGCAGCTGGCAAGGGACCGAGCAGTACTTC.

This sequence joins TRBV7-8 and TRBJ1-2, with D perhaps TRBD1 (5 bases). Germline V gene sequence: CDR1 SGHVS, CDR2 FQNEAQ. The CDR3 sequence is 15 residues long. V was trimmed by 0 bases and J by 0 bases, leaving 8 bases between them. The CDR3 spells CASSLAQGTNYGYTF. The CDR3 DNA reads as TGTGCCAGCAGCTTAGCCCAGGGAACTAACTATGGCTACACCTTC.

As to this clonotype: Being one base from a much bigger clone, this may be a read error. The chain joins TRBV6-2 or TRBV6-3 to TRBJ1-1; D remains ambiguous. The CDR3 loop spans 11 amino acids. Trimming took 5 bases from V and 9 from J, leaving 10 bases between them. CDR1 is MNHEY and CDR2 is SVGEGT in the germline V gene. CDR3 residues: CASSDFCKAFF. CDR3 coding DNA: TGTGCCAGCAGTGATTTCTGTAAAGCTTTCTTT.